A selection of T cell receptor beta chains follows, all from one sample in a study of tumor-infiltrating lymphocytes in primary liver carcinoma. A single record per CDR3 protein comes from TCRdb applying MiXCR to the multiplex PCR reads. This table holds about 200,000 distinct CDR3 sequences, less than 70% found once. The sample was peripheral blood. The receptors shown here come from an older woman with primary liver carcinoma and hepatitis B virus infection. The CDR3 runs from the conserved cysteine through the conserved F or W. Each record gives: J gene, D gene, V gene, CDR3 protein. A D gene is named only where the DNA matches it firmly.

j_call: TRBJ2-1; d_call: -; v_call: TRBV11-2; cdr3_aa: CASSSLTPYNEQFF
j_call: TRBJ2-1; d_call: TRBD2; v_call: TRBV6-6; cdr3_aa: CASTREGAGYNDLFF
j_call: TRBJ2-1; d_call: -; v_call: TRBV4-1; cdr3_aa: CASSQDPAGYLEQFF
j_call: TRBJ1-4; d_call: -; v_call: TRBV28; cdr3_aa: CASSSPQGGSNEKLFF
j_call: TRBJ2-1; d_call: TRBD2; v_call: TRBV4-2; cdr3_aa: CAGSQEGLAGNNEQFF
j_call: TRBJ2-5; d_call: TRBD1; v_call: TRBV12-3/TRBV12-4; cdr3_aa: CASTKGQGETQYF
j_call: TRBJ2-5; d_call: -; v_call: TRBV5-1; cdr3_aa: CASSFYQETQYF
j_call: TRBJ1-3; d_call: -; v_call: TRBV11-2; cdr3_aa: CTSSSPASGNTIHF
j_call: TRBJ1-5; d_call: TRBD1; v_call: TRBV29-1; cdr3_aa: CSVGQGNNQPQHF
j_call: TRBJ1-1; d_call: -; v_call: TRBV28; cdr3_aa: CASSLGGRQAFF
j_call: TRBJ2-1; d_call: TRBD1; v_call: TRBV12-3/TRBV12-4; cdr3_aa: CATQGQGSYNEQFF
j_call: TRBJ2-4; d_call: -; v_call: TRBV14; cdr3_aa: CASSTRLDENIQYF
j_call: TRBJ2-5; d_call: TRBD2; v_call: TRBV4-2; cdr3_aa: CASSSTSVNSRETQYF
j_call: TRBJ2-1; d_call: -; v_call: TRBV5-4; cdr3_aa: CDCRTPSNEQFF
j_call: TRBJ2-2; d_call: -; v_call: TRBV12-5; cdr3_aa: CASDQGKINTGELFF
j_call: TRBJ2-2; d_call: -; v_call: TRBV6-1; cdr3_aa: CASRPLPGGGSNTGELFF
j_call: TRBJ1-4; d_call: TRBD1; v_call: TRBV4-1; cdr3_aa: CASSPTQGATNEKLFF
j_call: TRBJ2-2; d_call: TRBD1; v_call: TRBV24-1; cdr3_aa: CATSDRGQGRTGELFF
j_call: TRBJ2-2; d_call: TRBD1; v_call: TRBV11-3; cdr3_aa: CTSSLGTGGYTGELLF
j_call: TRBJ2-1; d_call: TRBD2; v_call: TRBV4-1; cdr3_aa: CASSQLPSGSSYNEQFF
j_call: TRBJ2-7; d_call: -; v_call: TRBV30; cdr3_aa: CAWIHLEYF
j_call: TRBJ1-2; d_call: TRBD1; v_call: TRBV11-2; cdr3_aa: CARSPRDSPNYGYTF
j_call: TRBJ2-7; d_call: -; v_call: TRBV11-1; cdr3_aa: CAGTGKDEQYF
j_call: TRBJ2-2; d_call: TRBD2; v_call: TRBV6-5; cdr3_aa: CASSTSGRDTGELFF
j_call: TRBJ2-7; d_call: TRBD2; v_call: TRBV7-9; cdr3_aa: CASSLARGEGSYEQYF
j_call: TRBJ2-1; d_call: -; v_call: TRBV11-2; cdr3_aa: CASRQVRRGTEQFF
j_call: TRBJ2-1; d_call: TRBD2; v_call: TRBV24-1; cdr3_aa: CATSDSGQQGLAGENEQFF